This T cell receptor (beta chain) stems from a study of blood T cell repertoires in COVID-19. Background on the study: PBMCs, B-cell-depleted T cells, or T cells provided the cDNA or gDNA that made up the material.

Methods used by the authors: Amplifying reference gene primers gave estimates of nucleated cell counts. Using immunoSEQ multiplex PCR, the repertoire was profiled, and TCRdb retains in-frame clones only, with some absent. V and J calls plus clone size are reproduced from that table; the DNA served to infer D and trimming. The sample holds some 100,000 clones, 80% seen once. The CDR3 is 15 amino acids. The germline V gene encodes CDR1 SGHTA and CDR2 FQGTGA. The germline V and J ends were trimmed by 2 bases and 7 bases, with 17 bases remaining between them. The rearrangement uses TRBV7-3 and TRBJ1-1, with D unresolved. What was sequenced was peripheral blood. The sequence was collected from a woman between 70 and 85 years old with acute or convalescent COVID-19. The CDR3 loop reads CASSLVLGKEDEAFF. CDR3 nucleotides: TGTGCCAGCAGCTTAGTTCTAGGGAAGGAGGATGAAGCTTTCTTT.